Below, 9 T cell receptor beta chains from the same sample are listed, as sequenced in a study of CD4+ T cells in melanoma. TCRdb keeps only in-frame clones here, not all; method: immunoSEQ multiplex PCR. The table has about 13,000 clones, over 65% seen once. Sequencing used cells from a culture (not recorded whether cultured in vitro). The origin of the receptors is a human donor with melanoma.

The genes are TRBV5-1 and TRBJ2-7; 7 bases are shared with TRBD2. This CDR3 region has 16 residues. Germline loops: CDR1 SGHRS, CDR2 YFSETQ. V was clipped by 0 bases and J by 4 bases; unmatched bases: 10. In nucleotides, the CDR3 is TGCGCCAGCAGCTTGGCACCAGCGGGGACCACTTACGAGCAGTACTTC. This codes for CASSLAPAGTTYEQYF.

This chain uses TRBV5-1 with TRBJ2-5; 7 positions agree with TRBD2. The V and J ends lost 2 bases and 4 bases, in that order; junction bases with no gene match: 8. Germline CDR1 is SGHRS and CDR2 is YFSETQ. This CDR3 comprises 15 residues. As DNA, the CDR3 is TGCGCCAGCAGCTTCGCACTAGCGCCCGGAGAGACCCAGTACTTC. Translating gives CASSFALAPGETQYF.

This clone was seen a single time. This chain uses TRBV5-6 with TRBJ2-1; tentative D call: TRBD2 (7 bases). V was trimmed by 3 bases and J by 3 bases, leaving 16 bases between them. CDR1 and CDR2 from the germline V gene are SGHDT and YYEEEE. The CDR3 spans 16 residues. CDR3 sequence reads: CASSWGGDTNYNEQFF. The DNA of the CDR3 is TGTGCCAGCAGCTGGGGAGGGGACACAAACTACAATGAGCAGTTCTTC.

The chain couples TRBV6-1 to TRBJ2-5; the D gene is possibly TRBD1 (6 bases). The CDR3 extends over 12 amino acids. V lost 4 bases and J 11 bases, leaving 14 bases between the germline ends. Per the germline V gene, CDR1 is MNHNS and CDR2 is SASEGT. In nucleotides, the CDR3 is TGTGCCAGCAGTGTGGACACCGGACAGCAGTACTTC. Translation gives CASSVDTGQQYF.

The V gene is TRBV7-2, the J gene TRBJ1-5; the D is unclear. This CDR3 has 14 residues. CDR1 and CDR2 from the germline V gene are SGHTA and FQGNSA. V lost 3 bases and J 2 bases, leaving 8 bases between the germline ends. CDR3: CASSFSSGNQPQHF. CDR3 in DNA: TGTGCCAGCAGCTTCTCTTCCGGCAATCAGCCCCAGCATTTT.

In this sample, this clone turned up once. The chain uses TRBV28 and TRBJ2-7; D gene unclear. Trimming stripped 6 bases from V and 0 bases from J, with 6 bases between. The CDR3 covers 12 residues. Germline CDR1 is MDHEN and CDR2 is SYDVKM. CDR3 region: CASRELSYEQYF. The DNA for the CDR3 is TGTGCCAGCAGGGAGCTCTCCTACGAGCAGTACTTC.

The chain uses TRBV10-1 and TRBJ1-6; D remains ambiguous. This CDR3 is 12 amino acids long. Deletions cut 11 bases from V and 3 bases from J, with 8 bases between. Germline V gene lookup returns CDR1 WNHNN and CDR2 SYGVQD (reference sequence). CDR3 region: CAGWDYNSPLHF. The CDR3 DNA reads TGCGCCGGGTGGGACTATAATTCACCCCTCCACTTT.

The J gene is TRBJ1-1, the V gene TRBV19, with D possibly TRBD1 on 6 matching bases. The CDR3 runs 15 residues. Germline V CDR1 and CDR2: LNHDA, SQIVND (reference sequence). The V gene lost 2 bases and the J gene lost 1 base, with 11 bases spanning the gap. CDR3: CASSIPTGSNTEAFF. In DNA form, the CDR3 reads TGTGCCAGTAGTATACCGACAGGCTCGAACACTGAAGCTTTCTTT.

The rearrangement joins TRBV7-3 to TRBJ2-3, with 7 nucleotides matching TRBD1. Per germline, CDR1 SGHTA and CDR2 FQGTGA. The CDR3 is 15 amino acids. The trim removed 5 bases at V and 0 bases at J, leaving 5 bases unmatched. The DNA of the CDR3 is TGTGCCAGCAGCCTCGACAGGGTTAGCACAGATACGCAGTATTTT. Amino acids: CASSLDRVSTDTQYF.